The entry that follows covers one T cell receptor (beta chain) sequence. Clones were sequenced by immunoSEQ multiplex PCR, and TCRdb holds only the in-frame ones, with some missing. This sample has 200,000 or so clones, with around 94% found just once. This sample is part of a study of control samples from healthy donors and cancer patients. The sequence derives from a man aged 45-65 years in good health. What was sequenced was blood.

CDR3: CSVASGDGYGYTF. The CDR3 region has the DNA TGCAGCGTTGCTTCCGGGGACGGCTATGGCTACACCTTC. This chain connects TRBV29-1 to TRBJ1-2; TRBD1 might be the D (5 bases). The CDR3 extends over 13 amino acids. V was shortened by 4 bases and J by 4 bases, with 13 bases between the two germline ends. Germline V gene lookup returns CDR1 SQVTM and CDR2 ANQGSEA.